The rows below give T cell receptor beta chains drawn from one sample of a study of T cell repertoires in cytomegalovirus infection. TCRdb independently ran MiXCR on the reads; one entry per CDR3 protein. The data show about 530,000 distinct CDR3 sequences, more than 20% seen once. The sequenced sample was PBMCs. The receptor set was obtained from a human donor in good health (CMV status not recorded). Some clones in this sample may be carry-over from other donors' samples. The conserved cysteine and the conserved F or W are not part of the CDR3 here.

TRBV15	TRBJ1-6	ATRPGGQRISPLH
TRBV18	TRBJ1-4	ASSFRDSEKLF
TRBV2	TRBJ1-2	ASDRPPEGYT
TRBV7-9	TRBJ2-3	ASSLDGQSTDTQY
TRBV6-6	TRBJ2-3	ALDRGPIDTQY
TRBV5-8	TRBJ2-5	ASSRRGTAPQETQY
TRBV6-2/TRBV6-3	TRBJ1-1	ASSYSRGRNTEAF
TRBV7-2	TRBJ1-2	ASSHHSGTPGGYT
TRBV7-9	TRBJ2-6	ASSLSVEDRGTFGANVLT
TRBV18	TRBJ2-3	ASSARTREDTQY
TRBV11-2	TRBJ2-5	ASSLGTSGSSGKTQY
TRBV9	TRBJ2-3	ASSVEASGSTDTQY
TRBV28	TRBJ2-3	ASRSEVSSGRAPPPDTQY
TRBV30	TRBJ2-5	AWIPGLAEEETQY
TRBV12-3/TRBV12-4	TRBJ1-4	ASSRSPLNEKLF
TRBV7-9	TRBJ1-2	ASSPTGGLNYGYT
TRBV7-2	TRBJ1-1	ASSLGGVAF
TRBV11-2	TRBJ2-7	ASSLASATGIYEQY
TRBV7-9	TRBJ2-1	ASSLSNSSNEQF
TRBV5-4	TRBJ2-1	ASTPKILAGDNEQF
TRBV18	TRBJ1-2	ASSPADSSGYT
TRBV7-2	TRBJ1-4	ASSLGRAGLIEKLF
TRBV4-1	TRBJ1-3	ASSQDFTDGEVSGNTIY
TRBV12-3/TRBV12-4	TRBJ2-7	ASSPQGSEQY
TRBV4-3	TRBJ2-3	ASSQDLGWTDTQY
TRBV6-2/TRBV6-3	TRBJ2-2	ASSYISGELF
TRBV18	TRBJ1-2	ASSYTGENYGYT
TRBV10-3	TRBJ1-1	AISGDTMMKNTEAF
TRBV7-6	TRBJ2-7	ASSPLAGRSSYEQY
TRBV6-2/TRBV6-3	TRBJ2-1	ASRDPGRGTYNEQF
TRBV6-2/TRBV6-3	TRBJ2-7	ASSRATPEQY
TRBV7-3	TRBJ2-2	ASSLKGQANTGELF
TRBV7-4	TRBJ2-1	ASSLKRKYLYNEQF
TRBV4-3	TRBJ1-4	ASSQAQGVKYEKLF
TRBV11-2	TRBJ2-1	ASRRLAGNGEQF
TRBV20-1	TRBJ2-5	SAPGLAGGHQETQY
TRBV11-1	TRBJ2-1	ASSLALLAGADYNEQF
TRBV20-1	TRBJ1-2	SAIGLAGPRSGYT
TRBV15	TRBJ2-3	ATSLRGAGTDTQY
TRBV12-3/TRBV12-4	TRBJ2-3	ASRLGLAGATQY
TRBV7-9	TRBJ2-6	ASSTTDSGANVLT
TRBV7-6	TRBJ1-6	ASSLASAGGMNSPLH
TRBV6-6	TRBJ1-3	ASRGTGSSGNTIY